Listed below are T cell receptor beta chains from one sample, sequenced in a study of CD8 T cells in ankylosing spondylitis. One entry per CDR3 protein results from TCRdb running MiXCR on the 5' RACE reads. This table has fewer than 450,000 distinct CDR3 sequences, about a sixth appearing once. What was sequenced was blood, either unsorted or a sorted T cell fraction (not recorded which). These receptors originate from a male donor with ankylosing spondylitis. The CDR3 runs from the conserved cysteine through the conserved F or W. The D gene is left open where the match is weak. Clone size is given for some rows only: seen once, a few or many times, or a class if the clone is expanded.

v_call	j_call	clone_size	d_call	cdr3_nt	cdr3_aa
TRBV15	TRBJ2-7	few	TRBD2	TGTGCCACCAGCAGAGGTCCTAGCGGGAGTAGTTACGAGCAGTACTTC	CATSRGPSGSSYEQYF
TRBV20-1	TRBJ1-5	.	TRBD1	TGCAGTGCTAGAGACCCGACAGGGGGGAGGCAGCCCCTGCATTTT	CSARDPTGGRQPLHF
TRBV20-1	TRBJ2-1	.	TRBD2	TGCAGTGCTAGAGGAAGCCAGCGGGGTTACAATGAGCAGTTCTTC	CSARGSQRGYNEQFF
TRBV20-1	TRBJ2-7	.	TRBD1	TGCAGTGCTAGAGGCGAGGACAGGCGATCCTACGAGCAGTACTTC	CSARGEDRRSYEQYF
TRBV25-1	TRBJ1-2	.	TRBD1	TGTGCCAGCAGTCCCGGGACAGGTGGTAATCGTGGCTACACCTTC	CASSPGTGGNRGYTF
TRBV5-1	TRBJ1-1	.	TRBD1	TGCGCCAGCAGCTTGGCCGGACAGGGGGCCACTGAAGCTTTCTTT	CASSLAGQGATEAFF
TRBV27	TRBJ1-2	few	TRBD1	TGTGCCAGCAGTGACAGGGTAAAGGATGGCTACACCTTC	CASSDRVKDGYTF
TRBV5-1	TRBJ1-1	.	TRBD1	TGCGCCAGCAGCTGGGAGGGGACAGGGGTCACTGAAGCTTTCTTT	CASSWEGTGVTEAFF
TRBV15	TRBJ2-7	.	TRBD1	TGTGCCACCAGCAGTCACGGGACAGGTACCTACGAGCAGTACTTC	CATSSHGTGTYEQYF
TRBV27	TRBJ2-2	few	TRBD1	TGTGCCAGCAGTCCCTGGGACAGATACACCGGGGAGCTGTTTTTT	CASSPWDRYTGELFF
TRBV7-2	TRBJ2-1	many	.	TGTGCCAGCAGTTTTCATAGCGGAAGCTCCTACAATGAGCAGTTCTTC	CASSFHSGSSYNEQFF